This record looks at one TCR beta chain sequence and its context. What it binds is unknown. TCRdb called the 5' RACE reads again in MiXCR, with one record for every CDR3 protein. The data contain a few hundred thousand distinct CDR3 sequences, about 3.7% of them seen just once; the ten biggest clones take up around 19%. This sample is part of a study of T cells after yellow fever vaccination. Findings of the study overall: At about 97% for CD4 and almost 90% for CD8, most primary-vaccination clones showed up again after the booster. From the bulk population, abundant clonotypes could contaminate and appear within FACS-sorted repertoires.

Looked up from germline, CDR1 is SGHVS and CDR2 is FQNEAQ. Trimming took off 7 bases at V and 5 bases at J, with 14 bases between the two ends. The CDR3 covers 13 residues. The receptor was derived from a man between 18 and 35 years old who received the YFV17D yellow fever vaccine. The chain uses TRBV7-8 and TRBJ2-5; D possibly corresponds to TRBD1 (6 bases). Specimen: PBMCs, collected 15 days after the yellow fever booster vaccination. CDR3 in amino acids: CASTLWGLETQYF. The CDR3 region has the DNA TGTGCCAGCACCCTATGGGGGCTGGAGACCCAGTACTTC.